This T cell receptor beta chain was obtained from a study of blood T cell repertoires in COVID-19. This clone was seen more than once but under ten times. Authors' processing steps: Estimation of nucleated cell counts was performed using reference gene primer amplification. This table comes from immunoSEQ multiplex PCR, and its TCRdb copy is limited to in-frame clones, with some not included. V and J calls plus clone size are reproduced from that table; the DNA served to infer D and trimming. Of about 110,000 clones in the sample, 71% are singletons; the top ten hold about 0.85%. V was clipped by 3 bases and J by 14 bases, with 11 bases between them. Per germline, CDR1 LNHDA and CDR2 SQIVND (reference sequence). The CDR3 covers 12 residues.

V is TRBV19 and J is TRBJ1-6; D gene uncertain. The sequence came from a human donor with acute or convalescent COVID-19. The donor label of this sample is uncertain. Material: peripheral blood. The CDR3 reads CASSMGPWALHF. CDR3 DNA sequence: TGTGCCAGTAGTATGGGCCCCTGGGCCCTCCACTTT.